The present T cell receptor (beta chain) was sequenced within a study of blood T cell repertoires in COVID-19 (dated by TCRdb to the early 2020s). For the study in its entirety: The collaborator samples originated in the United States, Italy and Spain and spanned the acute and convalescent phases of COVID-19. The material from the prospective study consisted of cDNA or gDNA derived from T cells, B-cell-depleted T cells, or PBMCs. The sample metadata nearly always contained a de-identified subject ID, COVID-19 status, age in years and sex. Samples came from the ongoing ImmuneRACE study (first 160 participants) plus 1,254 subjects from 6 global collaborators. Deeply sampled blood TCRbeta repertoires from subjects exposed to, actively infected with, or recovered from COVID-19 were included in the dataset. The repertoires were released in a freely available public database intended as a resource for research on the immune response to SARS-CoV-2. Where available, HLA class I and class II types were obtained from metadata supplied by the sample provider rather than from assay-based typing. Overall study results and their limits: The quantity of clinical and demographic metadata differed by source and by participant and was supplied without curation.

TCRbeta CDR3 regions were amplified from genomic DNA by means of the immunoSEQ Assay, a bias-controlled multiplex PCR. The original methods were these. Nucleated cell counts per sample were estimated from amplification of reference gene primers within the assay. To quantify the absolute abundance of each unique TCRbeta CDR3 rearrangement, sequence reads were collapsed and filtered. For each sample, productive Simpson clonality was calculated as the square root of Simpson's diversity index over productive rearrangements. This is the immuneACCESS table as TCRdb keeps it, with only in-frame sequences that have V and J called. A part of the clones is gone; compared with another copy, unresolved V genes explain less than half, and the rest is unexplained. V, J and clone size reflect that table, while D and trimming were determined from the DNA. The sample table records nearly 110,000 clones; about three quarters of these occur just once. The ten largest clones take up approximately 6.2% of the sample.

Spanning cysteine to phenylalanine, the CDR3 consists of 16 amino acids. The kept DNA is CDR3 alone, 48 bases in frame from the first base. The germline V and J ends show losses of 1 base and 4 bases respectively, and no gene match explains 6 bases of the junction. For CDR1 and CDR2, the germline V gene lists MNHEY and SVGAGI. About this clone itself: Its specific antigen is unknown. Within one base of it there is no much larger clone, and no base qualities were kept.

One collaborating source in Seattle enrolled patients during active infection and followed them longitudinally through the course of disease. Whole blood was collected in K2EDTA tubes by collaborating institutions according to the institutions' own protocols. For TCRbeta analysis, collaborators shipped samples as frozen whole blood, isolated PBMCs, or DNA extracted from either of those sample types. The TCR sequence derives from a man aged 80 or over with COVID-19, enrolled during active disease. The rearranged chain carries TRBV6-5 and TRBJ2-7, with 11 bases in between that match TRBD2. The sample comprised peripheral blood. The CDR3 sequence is CASSYYGTSGRYEQYF. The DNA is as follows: TGTGCCAGCAGTTACTACGGGACTAGCGGTCGGTACGAGCAGTACTTC.